Below, one T cell receptor (beta chain) is given with its context. This entry comes from a study of T cells in Graves' hyperthyroidism and ophthalmopathy. The junction had 6 bases not matched to a gene; V was cut back by 8 bases and J by 4 bases. The germline V gene has CDR1 SQVTM and CDR2 ANQGSEA. The CDR3 consists of 12 residues. TCR beta CDR3 regions were amplified from RNA transcripts. TCR CDR3 underwent first-round RT-PCR with the HTBI primer set. A single record per CDR3 protein comes from TCRdb applying MiXCR to the multiplex PCR reads. Of roughly 96,000 distinct CDR3 sequences in the sample, around 50% were seen once.

The specimen sequenced was blood. The chain couples TRBV29-1 to TRBJ2-7; 9 bases fit TRBD1. The clonotype originates from a woman in her thirties or forties with Graves' hyperthyroidism. Written as DNA, the CDR3 is TGCAGCAGTTACGGACAGGGGTACGAGCAGTACTTC. Its translation: CSSYGQGYEQYF.